This is a list of T cell receptor beta chains from one sample in a study of blood T cell repertoires in COVID-19. Method: immunoSEQ multiplex PCR; TCRdb's copy keeps in-frame clones and lacks some. The data hold about 200,000 clones, with 65% to 85% observed a single time. The sample was PBMCs or T cells enriched from blood (not recorded which). The receptors here all came from a middle-aged man who had recovered from COVID-19. CDR3s include the opening cysteine and the closing phenylalanine or tryptophan. The D gene is left open where the match is weak. Only part of the rows carry a size: once, few, many, or a class if the clone is expanded.

j_call: TRBJ2-3
v_call: TRBV11-3
clone_size: -
d_call: -
cdr3_aa: CASSLGWWGPRTDTQYF
cdr3_nt: TGTGCCAGCAGCTTAGGCTGGTGGGGGCCCCGCACAGATACGCAGTATTTT

j_call: TRBJ1-2
v_call: TRBV19
clone_size: -
d_call: TRBD1
cdr3_aa: CASRYGTGANYGYTF
cdr3_nt: TGTGCCAGTAGGTACGGGACAGGGGCTAACTATGGCTACACCTTC

j_call: TRBJ1-5
v_call: TRBV6-2/TRBV6-3
clone_size: once
d_call: TRBD1
cdr3_aa: CASSYARGTGGNQPQHF
cdr3_nt: TGTGCCAGCAGTTACGCCCGTGGGACAGGGGGTAATCAGCCCCAGCATTTT

j_call: TRBJ1-1
v_call: TRBV3-1/TRBV3-2
clone_size: -
d_call: -
cdr3_aa: CASSPGGGAFF
cdr3_nt: TGTGCCAGCAGCCCCGGGGGGGGAGCTTTCTTT

j_call: TRBJ1-4
v_call: TRBV11-2
clone_size: -
d_call: TRBD1
cdr3_aa: CASSFQGAPSEKLFF
cdr3_nt: TGTGCCAGCAGCTTCCAGGGGGCGCCGAGTGAAAAACTGTTTTTT

j_call: TRBJ1-6
v_call: TRBV3-1/TRBV3-2
clone_size: -
d_call: -
cdr3_aa: CASSQDRGPLHF
cdr3_nt: TGTGCCAGCAGCCAAGATCGAGGACCCCTCCACTTT

j_call: TRBJ1-2
v_call: TRBV6-5
clone_size: -
d_call: -
cdr3_aa: CASFGGATGFYGYTF
cdr3_nt: TGTGCCAGCTTTGGCGGTGCCACAGGGTTCTATGGCTACACCTTC

j_call: TRBJ2-2
v_call: TRBV4-1
clone_size: -
d_call: -
cdr3_aa: CASSQTTKAGELFF
cdr3_nt: TGCGCCAGCAGCCAGACCACTAAGGCCGGGGAGCTGTTTTTT

j_call: TRBJ1-2
v_call: TRBV30
clone_size: -
d_call: TRBD1
cdr3_aa: CAWTSPGTGFGYTF
cdr3_nt: TGTGCCTGGACCAGCCCCGGGACAGGGTTCGGCTACACCTTC

j_call: TRBJ2-7
v_call: TRBV4-1
clone_size: -
d_call: -
cdr3_aa: CASSSQESYEQYF
cdr3_nt: TGCGCCAGCAGCTCACAGGAGTCCTACGAGCAGTACTTC

j_call: TRBJ1-6
v_call: TRBV20-1
clone_size: medium-sized
d_call: TRBD1
cdr3_aa: CSASSLDRGGSPLHF
cdr3_nt: TGCAGTGCTAGTTCTTTGGACAGGGGGGGTTCACCCCTCCACTTT

j_call: TRBJ1-1
v_call: TRBV15
clone_size: -
d_call: -
cdr3_aa: CATSRDGHMNTEAFF
cdr3_nt: TGTGCCACCAGCAGAGACGGACATATGAACACTGAAGCTTTCTTT

j_call: TRBJ1-6
v_call: TRBV12-3/TRBV12-4
clone_size: once
d_call: -
cdr3_aa: CASSLAAGPLHF
cdr3_nt: TGTGCCAGCAGCCTCGCCGCGGGACCCCTCCACTTT

j_call: TRBJ1-3
v_call: TRBV3-1/TRBV3-2
clone_size: -
d_call: TRBD1
cdr3_aa: CASSSDRAAGNTIYF
cdr3_nt: TGTGCCAGCAGCTCCGACAGGGCAGCTGGAAACACCATATATTTT

j_call: TRBJ2-1
v_call: TRBV19
clone_size: -
d_call: -
cdr3_aa: CASMTDINSYNEQFF
cdr3_nt: TGTGCCAGTATGACAGATATTAACTCCTACAATGAGCAGTTCTTC

j_call: TRBJ2-1
v_call: TRBV7-9
clone_size: -
d_call: TRBD1
cdr3_aa: CASSSRDSYNEQFF
cdr3_nt: TGTGCCAGCAGCTCCCGGGACAGCTACAATGAGCAGTTCTTC

j_call: TRBJ1-5
v_call: TRBV28
clone_size: -
d_call: TRBD1
cdr3_aa: CASITGGLGNQPQHF
cdr3_nt: TGTGCCAGCATCACAGGGGGCCTGGGCAATCAGCCCCAGCATTTT

j_call: TRBJ2-3
v_call: TRBV5-4
clone_size: -
d_call: -
cdr3_aa: CASSLLTRASGTDTQYF
cdr3_nt: TGTGCCAGCAGCTTGCTTACCCGGGCTAGCGGCACAGATACGCAGTATTTT

j_call: TRBJ2-3
v_call: TRBV7-9
clone_size: -
d_call: -
cdr3_aa: CASSSGLFYTDTQYF
cdr3_nt: TGTGCCAGCAGCAGCGGACTCTTCTACACAGATACGCAGTATTTT

j_call: TRBJ1-6
v_call: TRBV6-5
clone_size: -
d_call: -
cdr3_aa: CASSYKAAYNSPLHF
cdr3_nt: TGTGCCAGCAGTTATAAGGCGGCTTATAATTCACCCCTCCACTTT

j_call: TRBJ1-6
v_call: TRBV29-1
clone_size: -
d_call: -
cdr3_aa: CSTLARAPLHF
cdr3_nt: TGCAGTACCCTCGCGAGGGCACCCCTCCACTTT

j_call: TRBJ1-1
v_call: TRBV18
clone_size: -
d_call: TRBD1
cdr3_aa: CASSPGQAREAEAFF
cdr3_nt: TGTGCCAGCTCACCCGGACAGGCTAGGGAAGCTGAAGCTTTCTTT

j_call: TRBJ1-4
v_call: TRBV5-1
clone_size: once
d_call: TRBD1
cdr3_aa: CASSFGQGAEKLFF
cdr3_nt: TGCGCCAGCAGCTTTGGACAGGGGGCCGAAAAACTGTTTTTT

j_call: TRBJ1-2
v_call: TRBV5-6
clone_size: -
d_call: TRBD1
cdr3_aa: CASSPNLRDRVTRDGYTF
cdr3_nt: TGTGCCAGCAGCCCGAACCTCCGGGACAGGGTGACGAGGGATGGCTACACCTTC

j_call: TRBJ2-2
v_call: TRBV5-6
clone_size: -
d_call: -
cdr3_aa: CASSLDSPAGTGELFF
cdr3_nt: TGTGCCAGCAGCTTGGACTCACCAGCAGGCACCGGGGAGCTGTTTTTT

j_call: TRBJ2-1
v_call: TRBV5-1
clone_size: -
d_call: TRBD2
cdr3_aa: CASSFTSGAINEQFF
cdr3_nt: TGCGCCAGCAGCTTCACTAGCGGGGCGATCAATGAGCAGTTCTTC

j_call: TRBJ1-2
v_call: TRBV5-5
clone_size: -
d_call: -
cdr3_aa: CASSPVPDSHFYGYTF
cdr3_nt: TGTGCCAGCAGCCCGGTCCCGGACAGCCACTTCTATGGCTACACCTTC

j_call: TRBJ2-5
v_call: TRBV7-2
clone_size: few
d_call: -
cdr3_aa: CASSHPYGRGEETQYF
cdr3_nt: TGTGCCAGCAGCCACCCGTACGGGAGAGGGGAAGAGACCCAGTACTTC

j_call: TRBJ1-6
v_call: TRBV6-1
clone_size: once
d_call: TRBD1
cdr3_aa: CASSDQQGASSPLHF
cdr3_nt: TGTGCCAGCAGTGACCAACAGGGGGCCAGTTCACCCCTCCACTTT

j_call: TRBJ1-2
v_call: TRBV20-1
clone_size: -
d_call: -
cdr3_aa: CSASDVGQILANYGYTF
cdr3_nt: TGCAGTGCTAGTGATGTCGGACAGATTTTAGCTAACTATGGCTACACCTTC

j_call: TRBJ2-3
v_call: TRBV5-1
clone_size: -
d_call: -
cdr3_aa: CASSFSLAPDTQYF
cdr3_nt: TGCGCCAGCAGCTTTTCGCTAGCTCCAGATACGCAGTATTTT

j_call: TRBJ2-3
v_call: TRBV27
clone_size: -
d_call: -
cdr3_aa: CATTPEGTDTQYF
cdr3_nt: TGTGCCACCACACCGGAGGGCACAGATACGCAGTATTTT